The text below deals with one T cell receptor (beta chain). Its recognized antigen is unknown. No base-level quality is on record; no much larger clone is a single base apart. On a MiSeq, deep resolution sequencing aimed for a depth between 1 in 1 million and 1 in 200,000 T cells, with each clonotype covered 10x on average. The immunoSEQ hsTCRB Kit was used to generate the TCR beta libraries. On the study's bioinformatics: ImmunoSEQ Data Assistant and ImmunoSEQ Analyzer were used for data analysis, and V, D and J genes were assigned according to IMGT definitions. Clonality was computed as one minus normalized Shannon entropy of productive rearrangement frequencies, ranging from 0 to 1. Only overrepresented clonotypes making up at least 0.05% of each patient's repertoire were included in the public clonotype analysis. Repertoires from approximately 13 age-matched healthy donors in immuneACCESS were used as clonality controls. Drawn from immuneACCESS, this table holds only the in-frame rearrangements with V and J called that TCRdb kept. Clones are partly lost; checked studies trace under half to an unresolved V gene and leave the rest unexplained. D and trimming were read from the DNA, whereas the V and J calls and clone size are those reported in that table. This sample lists 330,000 or so clones; approximately 67% were detected once. The ten largest clonotypes hold 6.3% of the sample.

The CDR3, cysteine through phenylalanine, is 15 amino acids long. The sequence is cut down to CDR3 DNA, 45 bases in frame from base 1. Per the germline V gene (reference sequence), LNHDA is the CDR1 and SQIVND is the CDR2. The V end loses 6 bases and the J end loses 3 bases, and a stretch of 17 bases separates them. This specimen comes from a study of cytotoxic CD8 clonotypes in ibrutinib-treated CLL (dated by TCRdb to the early 2020s). Regarding the study in general: In this cohort, about 15 patients were treatment-naive and approximately twelve were relapsed/refractory, while approximately 18 had unmutated IGHV. Partial responses were observed in 24 patients and complete responses in 2; after a median follow-up of about 69 months, remission was maintained in around 14 patients and progression was observed in approximately 12. An average of around 250,000 productive templates and roughly 94,000 productive rearrangements was obtained per sample. Longitudinal samples were available for about 30% of the 86 trial participants. All remission and progressive disease samples were collected while patients were still receiving ibrutinib. Cryopreserved peripheral blood mononuclear cells were collected at three points: before therapy, at response, and at either sustained remission or disease progression. The response samples were drawn at a median of 12 months into treatment, with a range of roughly 6 to 36 months. The paper as a whole reports these results and caveats: Sampling times were not matched between patients in sustained remission and patients whose disease was progressing, and lymph node repertoires were not examined. Clonality increased at ibrutinib response, stayed stable in sustained remission, and fell back toward baseline at progression. Baseline clonality was found to be higher than that of age-matched healthy donors and was strongly correlated with circulating CD8+ T-cell counts. Public clonotypes were rare and either shrank or stayed stable during treatment, and the rise in clonality at ibrutinib response reflected expansion of private clonotypes.

For TCR beta library preparation, roughly 2.1 micrograms of genomic DNA was extracted from cryopreserved PBMCs. Longitudinal blood samples from CLL patients on ibrutinib monotherapy were analyzed using high-throughput TCR beta sequencing. Patients were enrolled in a phase 2 open-label single-center ibrutinib monotherapy trial. This receptor was obtained from a human donor with chronic lymphocytic leukemia. Sample: PBMCs, taken after 36 months of ibrutinib treatment. Rearrangement joined TRBV19 to TRBJ1-2, with TRBD1 as a weak D call on 6 bases. CDR3 region: CASSHGEGVDYGYTF. The sequence in DNA is TGTGCCAGTAGCCATGGGGAGGGGGTGGACTATGGCTACACCTTC. Here the CDR3 is joined to the reference TRBV19 and TRBJ1-2 genes, and the full variable domain is: DGGITQSPKYLFRKEGQNVTLSCEQNLNHDAMYWYRQDPGQGLRLIYYSQIVNDFQKGDIAEGYSVSREKKESFPLTVTSAQKNPTAFYLCASSHGEGVDYGYTFGSGTRLTVV.